This is a list of T cell receptor beta chains from one sample in a study of T cells in localized non-small cell lung cancer. Produced via immunoSEQ multiplex PCR; TCRdb's table is partial and in-frame only. The repertoire holds 50,000 to 70,000 clones, about four fifths seen once, with 4.7% in the top ten. The specimen was PBMCs, collected before any cancer treatment. All receptors derive from a man aged 40 to 69 with stage II lung adenocarcinoma. Both conserved end residues are part of each CDR3. D genes are given only for firm matches. Rows may omit the clone size; those that give it use once, few, many or a size class.

j_gene: TRBJ1-1
abundance: .
d_gene: .
v_gene: TRBV7-3
CDR3nt: TGTGCCAGCAGCTCCCATAGGAACACTGAAGCTTTCTTT
CDR3aa: CASSSHRNTEAFF

j_gene: TRBJ1-1
abundance: .
d_gene: TRBD1
v_gene: TRBV5-1
CDR3nt: TGTGCCAGCAGCTACAGGATGACCGACAGGGGGAAAGCTTTCTTT
CDR3aa: CASSYRMTDRGKAFF

j_gene: TRBJ2-7
abundance: .
d_gene: TRBD2
v_gene: TRBV5-1
CDR3nt: TGCGCCAGCAGCTTGTCTAGCGGGAGTCAATACGAGCAGTACTTC
CDR3aa: CASSLSSGSQYEQYF

j_gene: TRBJ1-2
abundance: few
d_gene: .
v_gene: TRBV5-6
CDR3nt: TGTGCCAGCAGCCGTGCGGGACGGAACGACTATGGCTACACCTTC
CDR3aa: CASSRAGRNDYGYTF

j_gene: TRBJ2-1
abundance: .
d_gene: .
v_gene: TRBV5-4
CDR3nt: TGTGCCAGCAGCTTGAAGCGGAGCTCCTACAATGAGCAGTTCTTC
CDR3aa: CASSLKRSSYNEQFF

j_gene: TRBJ2-7
abundance: .
d_gene: .
v_gene: TRBV7-6
CDR3nt: TGTGCCAGCAGCTTAAACGAAAGATTAGCCTACGAGCAGTACTTC
CDR3aa: CASSLNERLAYEQYF

j_gene: TRBJ2-2
abundance: .
d_gene: .
v_gene: TRBV6-5
CDR3nt: TGTGCCAGCACTAGAGGGGGATTCACCGGGGAGCTGTTTTTT
CDR3aa: CASTRGGFTGELFF

j_gene: TRBJ2-7
abundance: .
d_gene: .
v_gene: TRBV18
CDR3nt: TGTGCCAGCTCACCACAGATGGGGAGCGAGCAGTACTTC
CDR3aa: CASSPQMGSEQYF

j_gene: TRBJ1-2
abundance: .
d_gene: TRBD1
v_gene: TRBV5-1
CDR3nt: TGCGCCAGCAGCCCGGGACAGAACTATGGCTACACCTTC
CDR3aa: CASSPGQNYGYTF

j_gene: TRBJ1-4
abundance: once
d_gene: TRBD1
v_gene: TRBV9
CDR3nt: TGTGCCAGCAGCTCACCTCTTAGAGGACAGGGACTAAATGAAAAACTGTTTTTT
CDR3aa: CASSSPLRGQGLNEKLFF

j_gene: TRBJ2-4
abundance: .
d_gene: TRBD1
v_gene: TRBV28
CDR3nt: TGTGCCAGCAGGGGTACAGGACAGGCGGACATTCAGTACTTC
CDR3aa: CASRGTGQADIQYF

j_gene: TRBJ1-2
abundance: .
d_gene: .
v_gene: TRBV7-3
CDR3nt: TGTGCCAGCAGACTGGACAGTAACTATGGCTACACCTTC
CDR3aa: CASRLDSNYGYTF

j_gene: TRBJ2-5
abundance: .
d_gene: TRBD1
v_gene: TRBV9
CDR3nt: TGTGCCAGCAGCGCCACAGGGGGCGCGGAGGAGACCCAGTACTTC
CDR3aa: CASSATGGAEETQYF

j_gene: TRBJ1-3
abundance: .
d_gene: TRBD1
v_gene: TRBV9
CDR3nt: TGTGCCAGCAGCCCTACGGGACAGGGGGGAGGAAACACCATATATTTT
CDR3aa: CASSPTGQGGGNTIYF

j_gene: TRBJ1-2
abundance: many
d_gene: .
v_gene: TRBV19
CDR3nt: TGTGCCAGTAGTACGACGGTGAACTATGGCTACACCTTC
CDR3aa: CASSTTVNYGYTF

j_gene: TRBJ2-3
abundance: .
d_gene: TRBD1
v_gene: TRBV11-3
CDR3nt: TGTGCCAGCAGCCAAATGACAGGGGCCACAGATACGCAGTATTTT
CDR3aa: CASSQMTGATDTQYF

j_gene: TRBJ2-7
abundance: .
d_gene: .
v_gene: TRBV14
CDR3nt: TGTGCCAGCAGCCAGGAACTCCCGGGGGCGCGGACGGAGCAGTACTTC
CDR3aa: CASSQELPGARTEQYF

j_gene: TRBJ2-7
abundance: .
d_gene: TRBD2
v_gene: TRBV28
CDR3nt: TGTGCCAGCAGGCGGACTAGCGGGAGGGGGTCTAATTACGAGCAGTACTTC
CDR3aa: CASRRTSGRGSNYEQYF

j_gene: TRBJ2-7
abundance: .
d_gene: TRBD2
v_gene: TRBV19
CDR3nt: TGTGCCAGTAGTATAGTAGCGGGGTACGGCGAGCAGTACTTC
CDR3aa: CASSIVAGYGEQYF

j_gene: TRBJ2-7
abundance: .
d_gene: TRBD1
v_gene: TRBV29-1
CDR3nt: TGCAGCGCAACTGCCGGGACAGGCTACGAGCAGTACTTC
CDR3aa: CSATAGTGYEQYF

j_gene: TRBJ1-1
abundance: .
d_gene: TRBD1
v_gene: TRBV27
CDR3nt: TGTGCCAGCAGTTCGGGACAGGGGTGGACTGAAGCTTTCTTT
CDR3aa: CASSSGQGWTEAFF

j_gene: TRBJ2-2
abundance: .
d_gene: .
v_gene: TRBV9
CDR3nt: TGTGCCAGCAGCGTAGAGATCGGGGAGCTGTTTTTT
CDR3aa: CASSVEIGELFF

j_gene: TRBJ2-5
abundance: .
d_gene: .
v_gene: TRBV19
CDR3nt: TGTGCCAGTAGTATCCAGGGAAGAGGACAAGAGACCCAGTACTTC
CDR3aa: CASSIQGRGQETQYF

j_gene: TRBJ1-3
abundance: .
d_gene: .
v_gene: TRBV10-3
CDR3nt: TGTGCCATCAGTGAGCCGAAGAGCTCTGGAAACACCATATATTTT
CDR3aa: CAISEPKSSGNTIYF

j_gene: TRBJ1-2
abundance: .
d_gene: .
v_gene: TRBV29-1
CDR3nt: TGCAGCGCCGAAGGTAACTATGGCTACACCTTC
CDR3aa: CSAEGNYGYTF

j_gene: TRBJ2-7
abundance: .
d_gene: .
v_gene: TRBV7-2
CDR3nt: TGTGCCAGCGTGGGGAACTACGAGCAGTACTTC
CDR3aa: CASVGNYEQYF

j_gene: TRBJ1-4
abundance: .
d_gene: TRBD1
v_gene: TRBV2
CDR3nt: TGTGCCAGCACCTTGCGGGGACAGGGAAATGAAAAACTGTTTTTT
CDR3aa: CASTLRGQGNEKLFF

j_gene: TRBJ2-1
abundance: .
d_gene: TRBD2
v_gene: TRBV18
CDR3nt: TGTGCCAGCTCACCCCGGGAGGGGACTAATGAGCAGTTCTTC
CDR3aa: CASSPREGTNEQFF

j_gene: TRBJ1-2
abundance: .
d_gene: TRBD1
v_gene: TRBV9
CDR3nt: TGTGCCAGCAGCGTTACCGGGACAGGGGTAGGCTATGGCTACACCTTC
CDR3aa: CASSVTGTGVGYGYTF

j_gene: TRBJ2-5
abundance: .
d_gene: TRBD2
v_gene: TRBV19
CDR3nt: TGTGCCAGTAGTATTTCGACCGGACTAGCGGGAGAGGGGACCCAGTACTTC
CDR3aa: CASSISTGLAGEGTQYF

j_gene: TRBJ2-2
abundance: .
d_gene: .
v_gene: TRBV29-1
CDR3nt: TGCAGCGTTGATTCAGGGCTGGACACCGGGGAGCTGTTTTTT
CDR3aa: CSVDSGLDTGELFF

j_gene: TRBJ2-7
abundance: .
d_gene: .
v_gene: TRBV14
CDR3nt: TGTGCCAGCAGTTGGAGCGACTACCCGGAGGGGGCCTCCTACGAGCAGTACTTC
CDR3aa: CASSWSDYPEGASYEQYF

j_gene: TRBJ2-5
abundance: .
d_gene: TRBD2
v_gene: TRBV7-8
CDR3nt: TGTGCCAGCAGCTGGGGCGGTAGCGGGAGGACAGGAGAGACCCAGTACTTC
CDR3aa: CASSWGGSGRTGETQYF

j_gene: TRBJ2-5
abundance: .
d_gene: TRBD1
v_gene: TRBV6-1
CDR3nt: TGTGCCAGCAGTGAAGCCCAGGGGGCCAGGGAGACCCAGTACTTC
CDR3aa: CASSEAQGARETQYF

j_gene: TRBJ2-5
abundance: .
d_gene: TRBD2
v_gene: TRBV7-2
CDR3nt: TGTGCCAGCAGCTCACGGACTAGCGGGATGGAGACCCAGTACTTC
CDR3aa: CASSSRTSGMETQYF

j_gene: TRBJ2-1
abundance: .
d_gene: TRBD2
v_gene: TRBV10-3
CDR3nt: TGTGCCATCAGGCTAGCGGGACTCAATGAGCAGTTCTTC
CDR3aa: CAIRLAGLNEQFF

j_gene: TRBJ1-2
abundance: .
d_gene: .
v_gene: TRBV30
CDR3nt: TGTGCCTGGAGGTTGGGGGGGCATGGCTACACCTTC
CDR3aa: CAWRLGGHGYTF

j_gene: TRBJ1-4
abundance: few
d_gene: .
v_gene: TRBV7-9
CDR3nt: TGTGCCAGCAGCTTAGCCGGGGCCGAAAAACTGTTTTTT
CDR3aa: CASSLAGAEKLFF

j_gene: TRBJ1-2
abundance: .
d_gene: .
v_gene: TRBV29-1
CDR3nt: TGCAGCGTTGGGACGGGTCCGCGGTTGGGCTACACCTTC
CDR3aa: CSVGTGPRLGYTF

j_gene: TRBJ1-1
abundance: .
d_gene: .
v_gene: TRBV5-1
CDR3nt: TGCGCCAGCAGCTTCACTCCAGGAGGGGACACTGAAGCTTTCTTT
CDR3aa: CASSFTPGGDTEAFF

j_gene: TRBJ2-1
abundance: .
d_gene: TRBD2
v_gene: TRBV19
CDR3nt: TGTGCCAGTAGTAGACTCGGGACTAGCGGAAACAATGAGCAGTTCTTC
CDR3aa: CASSRLGTSGNNEQFF

j_gene: TRBJ2-3
abundance: .
d_gene: TRBD1
v_gene: TRBV29-1
CDR3nt: TGCAGCGCGGACAGGGGGTCAGATACGCAGTATTTT
CDR3aa: CSADRGSDTQYF